The present TCR beta chain was sequenced within a study of shared clonotypes between healthy human individuals. Study observations and caveats: Clonotype sharing among donors, it was expected, would be affected by sequencing depth.

This CDR3 is built from 15 residues. Germline V lookup: CDR1 SGHNT, CDR2 YENEEA. The V gene lost 1 base and the J gene lost 0 bases, with 10 bases spanning the gap. Turning to this clone: What it binds is unknown.

TCRdb's table, derived via immunoSEQ multiplex PCR, lists solely in-frame clones and lacks some. The data contain 2 million to 3 million clones, 90% to 95% of them singletons. The chain uses TRBV11-3 and TRBJ2-7, with D perhaps matching TRBD1 (6 bases). The sequenced sample was naive CD4+ T cells from PBMCs. Stated subset: CD45RA+ positively selected. This sequence originates from a man between 18 and 29 years old in good health. Some clones in this sample may be carry-over from other donors' samples. The CDR3 reads CASSLGQATSYEQYF. The DNA of the CDR3 is TGTGCCAGCAGCTTAGGACAGGCTACCTCCTACGAGCAGTACTTC.